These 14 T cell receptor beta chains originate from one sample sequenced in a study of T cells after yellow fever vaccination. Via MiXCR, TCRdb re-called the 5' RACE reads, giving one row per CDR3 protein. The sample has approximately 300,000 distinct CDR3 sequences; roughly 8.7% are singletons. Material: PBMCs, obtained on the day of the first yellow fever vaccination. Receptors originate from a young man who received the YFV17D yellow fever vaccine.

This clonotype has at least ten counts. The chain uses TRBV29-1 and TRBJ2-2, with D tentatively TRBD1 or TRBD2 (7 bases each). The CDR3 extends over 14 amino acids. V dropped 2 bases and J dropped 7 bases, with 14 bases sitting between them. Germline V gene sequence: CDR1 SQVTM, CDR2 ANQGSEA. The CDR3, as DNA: TGCAGCGTTGAATACAGGGGAGGGAACGGGGAGCTGTTTTTT. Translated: CSVEYRGGNGELFF.

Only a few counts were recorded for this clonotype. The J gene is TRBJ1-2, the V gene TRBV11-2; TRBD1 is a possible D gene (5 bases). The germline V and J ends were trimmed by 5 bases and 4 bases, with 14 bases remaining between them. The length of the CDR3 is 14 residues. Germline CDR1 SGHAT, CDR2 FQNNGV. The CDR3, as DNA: TGTGCCAGCAGCGAAAGACCGGGACCCTATGGCTACACCTTC. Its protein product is CASSERPGPYGYTF.

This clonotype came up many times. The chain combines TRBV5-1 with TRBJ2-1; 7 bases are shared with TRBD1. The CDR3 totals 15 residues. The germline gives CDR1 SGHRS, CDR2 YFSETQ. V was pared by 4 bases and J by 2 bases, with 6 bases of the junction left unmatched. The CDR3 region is CASSPDRAAYNEQFF. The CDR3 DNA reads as TGCGCCAGCAGCCCCGACAGGGCAGCCTACAATGAGCAGTTCTTC. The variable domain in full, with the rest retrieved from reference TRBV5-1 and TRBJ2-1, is KAGVTQTPRYLIKTRGQQVTLSCSPISGHRSVSWYQQTPGQGLQFLFEYFSETQRNKGNFPGRFSGRQFSNSRSEMNVSTLELGDSALYLCASSPDRAAYNEQFFGPGTRLTVL.

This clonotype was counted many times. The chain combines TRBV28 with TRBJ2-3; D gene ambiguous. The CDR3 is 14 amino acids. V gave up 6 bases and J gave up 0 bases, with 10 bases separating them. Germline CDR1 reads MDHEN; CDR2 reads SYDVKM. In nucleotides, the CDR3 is TGTGCCAGCAGCCCGGAGAGTAGCACAGATACGCAGTATTTT. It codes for CASSPESSTDTQYF. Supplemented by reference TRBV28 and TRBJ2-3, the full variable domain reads DVKVTQSSRYLVKRTGEKVFLECVQDMDHENMFWYRQDPGLGLRLIYFSYDVKMKEKGDIPEGYSVSREKKERFSLILESASTNQTSMYLCASSPESSTDTQYFGPGTRLTVL.

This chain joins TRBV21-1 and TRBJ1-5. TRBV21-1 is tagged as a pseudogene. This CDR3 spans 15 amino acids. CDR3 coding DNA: TGTGCCAGCAGCAAAAGATCACTAAACAATCAGCCCCAGCATTTT. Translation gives CASSKRSLNNQPQHF.

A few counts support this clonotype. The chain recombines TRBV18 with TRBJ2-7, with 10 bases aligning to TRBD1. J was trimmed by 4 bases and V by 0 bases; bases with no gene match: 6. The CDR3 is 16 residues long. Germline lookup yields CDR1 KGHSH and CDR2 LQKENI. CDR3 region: CASSPPLGQGGYEQYF. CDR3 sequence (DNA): TGTGCCAGCTCACCACCACTTGGACAGGGGGGGTACGAGCAGTACTTC. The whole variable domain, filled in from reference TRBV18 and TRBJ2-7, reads NAGVMQNPRHLVRRRGQEARLRCSPMKGHSHVYWYRQLPEEGLKFMVYLQKENIIDESGMPKERFSAEFPKEGPSILRIQQVVRGDSAAYFCASSPPLGQGGYEQYFGPGTRLTVT.

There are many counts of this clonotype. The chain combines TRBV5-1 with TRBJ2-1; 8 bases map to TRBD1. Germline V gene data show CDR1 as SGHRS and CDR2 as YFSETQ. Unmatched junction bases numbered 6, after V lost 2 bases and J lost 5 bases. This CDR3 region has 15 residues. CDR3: CASSFQGANDNEQFF. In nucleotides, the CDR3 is TGCGCCAGCAGCTTTCAGGGGGCGAACGACAATGAGCAGTTCTTC.

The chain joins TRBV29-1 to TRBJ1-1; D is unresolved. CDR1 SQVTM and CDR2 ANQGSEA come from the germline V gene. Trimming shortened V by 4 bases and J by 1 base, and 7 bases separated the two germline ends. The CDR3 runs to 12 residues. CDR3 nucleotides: TGCAGCGTTGGGCAAAGGAACACTGAAGCTTTCTTT. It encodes CSVGQRNTEAFF. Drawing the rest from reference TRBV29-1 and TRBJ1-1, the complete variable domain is SAVISQKPSRDICQRGTSLTIQCQVDSQVTMMFWYRQQPGQSLTLIATANQGSEATYESGFVIDKFPISRPNLTFSTLTVSNMSPEDSSIYLCSVGQRNTEAFFGQGTRLTVV.

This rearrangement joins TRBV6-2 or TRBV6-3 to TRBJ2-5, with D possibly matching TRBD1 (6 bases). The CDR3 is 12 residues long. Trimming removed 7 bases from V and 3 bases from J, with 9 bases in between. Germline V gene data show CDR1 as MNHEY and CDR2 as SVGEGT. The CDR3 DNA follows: TGTGCCAGCACGGCAGGGGAAGAGACCCAGTACTTC. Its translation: CASTAGEETQYF.

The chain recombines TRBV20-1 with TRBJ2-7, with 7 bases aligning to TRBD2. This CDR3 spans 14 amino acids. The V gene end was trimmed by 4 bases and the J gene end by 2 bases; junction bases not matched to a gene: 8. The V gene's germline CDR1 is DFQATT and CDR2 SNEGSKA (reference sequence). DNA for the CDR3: TGCAGTGCTAAGGGCCCGGGACTAACCTACGAGCAGTACTTC. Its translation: CSAKGPGLTYEQYF.

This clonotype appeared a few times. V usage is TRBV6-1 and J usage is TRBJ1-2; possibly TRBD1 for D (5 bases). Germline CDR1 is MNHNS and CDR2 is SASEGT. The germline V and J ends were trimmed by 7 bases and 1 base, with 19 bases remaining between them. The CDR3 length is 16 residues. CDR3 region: CASTLIDSPVNYGYTF. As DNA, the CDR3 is TGTGCCAGCACCCTCATCGACAGTCCTGTTAACTATGGCTACACCTTC.

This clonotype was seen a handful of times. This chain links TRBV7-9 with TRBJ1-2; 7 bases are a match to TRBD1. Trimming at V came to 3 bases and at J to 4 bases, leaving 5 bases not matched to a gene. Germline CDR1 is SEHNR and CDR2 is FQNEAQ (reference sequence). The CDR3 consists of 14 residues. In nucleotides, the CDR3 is TGTGCCAGCAGCTTCAGACAGGGCCTCTATGGCTACACCTTC. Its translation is CASSFRQGLYGYTF.

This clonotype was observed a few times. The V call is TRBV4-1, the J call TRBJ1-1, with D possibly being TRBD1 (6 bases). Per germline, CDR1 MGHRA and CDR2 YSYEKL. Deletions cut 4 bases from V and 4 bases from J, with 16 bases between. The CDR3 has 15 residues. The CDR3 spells CASSPLRGGLTEAFF. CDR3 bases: TGCGCCAGCAGCCCTCTCCGCGGGGGGCTCACTGAAGCTTTCTTT.

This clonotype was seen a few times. CDR3 coding DNA: TGCAGTGCTGCCCGGGACAGCTACGATTATAGCAATCAGCCCCAGCATTTT. This translates into CSAARDSYDYSNQPQHF. The chain combines TRBV20-1 with TRBJ1-5; TRBD1 matches 7 bases. Looked up from germline, CDR1 is DFQATT and CDR2 is SNEGSKA (reference sequence). The CDR3 sequence is 17 residues long. After removal of 5 bases from V and 0 bases from J, the junction contained 13 bases not matched to a gene.